This entry is about one T cell receptor (beta chain). The antigen is not known. An end of the junction differs from the germline gene, which may be a read error. The CDR3 covers 12 residues. Germline CDR1 and CDR2: SEHNR and FQNEAQ (reference sequence). Through a sample-barcoded 5' primer and a J-beta primer mix, a second PCR was run for roughly 7 to 11 cycles. TCRdb redid the calling of the 5' RACE reads with MiXCR, one entry per CDR3 protein. The sample includes approximately 1.5 million distinct CDR3 sequences, roughly 32% of them seen just once. This sample was included in a study of blood T cells in healthy people across ages. The study, taken as a whole, reports: A roughly linear fall in TCR beta diversity per million T cells was seen with increasing age.

Sequenced sample: blood. The V gene is TRBV7-9, the J gene TRBJ2-3; D is unclear. The origin of this receptor is a woman aged 25 to 45 in good health. The CDR3: CACSKVTDTQYF. The DNA for the CDR3 is TGTGCCTGCAGCAAAGTCACAGATACGCAGTATTTT.